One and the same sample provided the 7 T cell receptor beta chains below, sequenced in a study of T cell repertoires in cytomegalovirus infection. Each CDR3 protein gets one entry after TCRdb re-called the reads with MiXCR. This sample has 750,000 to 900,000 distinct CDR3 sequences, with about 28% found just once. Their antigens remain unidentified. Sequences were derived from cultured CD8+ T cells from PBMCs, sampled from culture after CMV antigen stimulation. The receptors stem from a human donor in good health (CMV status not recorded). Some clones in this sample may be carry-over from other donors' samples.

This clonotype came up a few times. In DNA, the CDR3 is TGTGCCAGCAGTGAAGCGCGCAGACGCTATGGCTACACCTTC. This translates into CASSEARRRYGYTF. This chain joins TRBV2 and TRBJ1-2; no definite D call. Trimming stripped 0 bases from V and 4 bases from J, with 9 bases between. The germline V gene has CDR1 SNHLY and CDR2 FYNNEI. The CDR3 has 14 residues.

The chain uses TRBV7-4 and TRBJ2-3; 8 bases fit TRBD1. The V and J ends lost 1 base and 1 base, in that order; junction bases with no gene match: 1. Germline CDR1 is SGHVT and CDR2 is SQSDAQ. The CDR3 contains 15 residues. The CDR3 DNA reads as TGTGCCAGCAGCTTAGAGACAGGGGGCACAGATACGCAGTATTTT. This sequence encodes CASSLETGGTDTQYF.

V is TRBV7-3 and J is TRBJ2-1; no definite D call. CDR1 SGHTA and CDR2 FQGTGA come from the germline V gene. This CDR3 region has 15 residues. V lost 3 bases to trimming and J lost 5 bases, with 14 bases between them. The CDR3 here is CASSFDPSTHNEQFF. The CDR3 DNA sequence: TGTGCCAGCAGCTTCGATCCTAGTACCCACAATGAGCAGTTCTTC.

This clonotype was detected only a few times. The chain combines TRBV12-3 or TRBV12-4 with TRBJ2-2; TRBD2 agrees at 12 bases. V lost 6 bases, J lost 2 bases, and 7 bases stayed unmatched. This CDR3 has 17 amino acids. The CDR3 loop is CASSLGLAGLNTGELFF. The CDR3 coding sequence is TGTGCCAGCAGCCTTGGACTAGCGGGGTTAAACACCGGGGAGCTGTTTTTT.

The CDR3 nucleotides read TGTGCCAGCAGTGAACGGAGGGGGGGATCTGGGAAGAATGAGCAGTTCTTC. Its protein product is CASSERRGGSGKNEQFF. The rearrangement links TRBV2 to TRBJ2-1; a possible D gene is TRBD2 (7 bases). Germline V gives CDR1 SNHLY, CDR2 FYNNEI. CDR3 size: 17 residues. V lost 2 bases and J 7 bases, leaving 21 bases between the germline ends.

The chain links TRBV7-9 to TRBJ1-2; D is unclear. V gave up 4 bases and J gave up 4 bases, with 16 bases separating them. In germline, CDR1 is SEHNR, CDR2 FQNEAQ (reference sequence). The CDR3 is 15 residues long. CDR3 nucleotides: TGTGCCAGCAGCTCAAGCGACGAGGTGTCCTATGGCTACACCTTC. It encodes CASSSSDEVSYGYTF.

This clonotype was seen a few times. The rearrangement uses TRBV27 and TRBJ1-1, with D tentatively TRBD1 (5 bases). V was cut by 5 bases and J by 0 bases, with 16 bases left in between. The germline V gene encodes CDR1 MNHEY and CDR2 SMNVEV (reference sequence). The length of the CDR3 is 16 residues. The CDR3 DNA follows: TGTGCCAGCAGTCAGGGACGGCTTGACGTGAACACTGAAGCTTTCTTT. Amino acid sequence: CASSQGRLDVNTEAFF.